These T cell receptor beta chains were read from a single sample in a study of blood T cell repertoires in COVID-19. Only in-frame clones appear in the TCRdb table, and some are missing; sequencing was by immunoSEQ multiplex PCR. Of 30,000 to 40,000 clones listed, almost 90% are singletons. The sample taken for sequencing was peripheral blood. These receptor sequences come from a man in his fifties or sixties with active or convalescent COVID-19. The CDR3 runs from the conserved cysteine through the conserved F or W. The D gene is left open where the match is weak. Expanded clones are given a class, and other clones once, few, many or no size at all.

size,J,D,V,DNA,CDR3
-,TRBJ1-1,-,TRBV14,TGTGCCAGCAGCCAATTAGCGGGGGCCGGAGGAGGTGAAGCTTTCTTT,CASSQLAGAGGGEAFF
-,TRBJ2-7,TRBD2,TRBV5-1,TGCGCCAGCAGCTCGGGACTAGCGGGAGGGAGCTCCTACGAGCAGTACTTC,CASSSGLAGGSSYEQYF
-,TRBJ2-1,TRBD2,TRBV7-9,TGTGCCAGCAGCTTGGACAGGGACGTCCGGACTAGCGGGAGGACGTTCTTC,CASSLDRDVRTSGRTFF
-,TRBJ2-1,TRBD2,TRBV28,TGTGCCAGCAGTACCCCACTAGCGGGAGGCTACAATGAGCAGTTCTTC,CASSTPLAGGYNEQFF
-,TRBJ2-2,TRBD2,TRBV6-2/TRBV6-3,TGTGCCAGCAGTTACTCGTGGCTAGCGGGAGACACCGGGGAGCTGTTTTTT,CASSYSWLAGDTGELFF
-,TRBJ1-5,-,TRBV30,TGTGCCTGGAGTGTTACAGAATATCAGCCCCAGCATTTT,CAWSVTEYQPQHF
-,TRBJ2-5,-,TRBV6-1,TGTGCCAGCAGTGAACATGGTAGTCTCCAAGAGACCCAGTACTTC,CASSEHGSLQETQYF
-,TRBJ1-5,-,TRBV6-1,TGTGCCAGCAGTGAAAGCGGAGTGGGTAATCAGCCCCAGCATTTT,CASSESGVGNQPQHF
-,TRBJ1-6,-,TRBV2,TGTGCCAGCAGAGAGCAGGGGTATTCACCCCTCCACTTT,CASREQGYSPLHF
-,TRBJ2-7,TRBD2,TRBV18,TGTGCCAGCTCACCACCCGGGGCAGCGGGAGGAACGCGGGAGCAGTACTTC,CASSPPGAAGGTREQYF
few,TRBJ2-7,-,TRBV4-1,TGCGCCAGCAGCCAAGGGGGGGACAGAGCTTTGTACGAGCAGTACTTC,CASSQGGDRALYEQYF
-,TRBJ2-3,-,TRBV10-3,TGTGCCATCAGTGAGTCTAGGGGGTTAGGGGCAGATACGCAGTATTTT,CAISESRGLGADTQYF
-,TRBJ2-5,-,TRBV5-1,TGCGCCAGCAGCTTGGACACAGGGAGTGTAGAGACCCAGTACTTC,CASSLDTGSVETQYF
once,TRBJ2-7,TRBD2,TRBV9,TGTGCCAGCAGCCCCCGGGGGGGATACGAGCAGTACTTC,CASSPRGGYEQYF
-,TRBJ1-4,TRBD1,TRBV10-3,TGTGCCATCGCACAGGGGACTAATGAAAAACTGTTTTTT,CAIAQGTNEKLFF
once,TRBJ2-7,TRBD1,TRBV5-1,TGCGCCAGCAGGACCCGGCCGGGACAGGGTTCCTACGAGCAGTACTTC,CASRTRPGQGSYEQYF
-,TRBJ1-2,TRBD1,TRBV6-5,TGTGCCAGCAGTTACTCGAGGCAGGGGGCGCAGGGCTACACCTTC,CASSYSRQGAQGYTF
-,TRBJ2-1,TRBD2,TRBV6-4,TGTGCCAGCAGTGACCGTCCTAGCGGGAGGGGTAATGAGCAGTTCTTC,CASSDRPSGRGNEQFF
-,TRBJ2-2,TRBD2,TRBV4-1,TGCGCCAGCAGCCAAGTTCAGCTAGCGGGAGTACTGTGGACCGGGGAGCTGTTTTTT,CASSQVQLAGVLWTGELFF
-,TRBJ1-2,TRBD1,TRBV3-1/TRBV3-2,TGTGCCAGCAGCCAACAGCTACAGGGGGTCAACTATGGCTACACCTTC,CASSQQLQGVNYGYTF
-,TRBJ2-4,-,TRBV9,TGTGCCAGCAGCGGAGACGACTCTCGCCTTCAGTACTTC,CASSGDDSRLQYF
-,TRBJ1-1,TRBD1,TRBV7-9,TGTGCCAGCAGCCTATGGACAGGACCTGCAACTGAAGCTTTCTTT,CASSLWTGPATEAFF